This TCR beta chain was sequenced in a study of blood T cell repertoires in COVID-19. Study details: Collection of acute and convalescent COVID-19 samples took place in the United States, Italy and Spain. From T cells, B-cell-depleted T cells, or PBMCs came the material, which was cDNA or gDNA.

Seattle enrolled patients during active infection and tracked them longitudinally. Study processing details: Reference gene primer amplification gave estimated nucleated cell counts. Method: immunoSEQ multiplex PCR; TCRdb's copy keeps in-frame clones and lacks some. V and J calls and clone size are those listed in that table; D and trimming were worked out from the DNA. The profile shows about 94,000 clones, under 80% of them singletons. The V gene's germline CDR1 is SGHTA and CDR2 FQGNSA. V gave up 5 bases and J gave up 5 bases; unmatched junction bases: 13. The CDR3 loop spans 16 amino acids. Sequences were obtained from peripheral blood. This chain connects TRBV7-2 to TRBJ2-7, with 9 bases identical to TRBD2. The sequence was collected from an older man with COVID-19, enrolled during active disease. The CDR3 region is CASSTDWREGPNEQYF. The CDR3 nucleotides read TGTGCCAGCAGCACCGACTGGCGGGAGGGCCCCAACGAGCAGTACTTC.